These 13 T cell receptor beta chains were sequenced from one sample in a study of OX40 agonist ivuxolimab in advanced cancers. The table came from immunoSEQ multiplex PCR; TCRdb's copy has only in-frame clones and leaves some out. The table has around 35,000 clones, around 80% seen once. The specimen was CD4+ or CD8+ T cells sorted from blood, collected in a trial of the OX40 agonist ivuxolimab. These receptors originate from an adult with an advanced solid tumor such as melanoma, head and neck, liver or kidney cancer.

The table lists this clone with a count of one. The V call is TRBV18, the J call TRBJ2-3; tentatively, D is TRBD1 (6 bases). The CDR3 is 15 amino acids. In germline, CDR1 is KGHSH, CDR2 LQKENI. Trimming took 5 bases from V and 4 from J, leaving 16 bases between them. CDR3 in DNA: TGTGCCAGCTCATCAATACAGGGCGGGTCAGATACGCAGTATTTT. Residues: CASSSIQGGSDTQYF.

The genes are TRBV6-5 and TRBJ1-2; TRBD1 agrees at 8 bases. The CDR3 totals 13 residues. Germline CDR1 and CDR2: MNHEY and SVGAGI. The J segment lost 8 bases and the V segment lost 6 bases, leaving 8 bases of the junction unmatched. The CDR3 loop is CASSQGQAGGYTF. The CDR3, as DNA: TGTGCCAGCAGCCAGGGACAGGCAGGGGGCTACACCTTC.

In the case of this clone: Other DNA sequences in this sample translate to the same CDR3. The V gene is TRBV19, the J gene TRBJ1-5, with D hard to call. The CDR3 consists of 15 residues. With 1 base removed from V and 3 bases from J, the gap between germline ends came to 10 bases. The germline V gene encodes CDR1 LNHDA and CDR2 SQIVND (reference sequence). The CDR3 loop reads CASSIGRVPNQPQHF. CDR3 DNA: TGTGCCAGTAGTATAGGACGGGTACCCAATCAGCCCCAGCATTTT.

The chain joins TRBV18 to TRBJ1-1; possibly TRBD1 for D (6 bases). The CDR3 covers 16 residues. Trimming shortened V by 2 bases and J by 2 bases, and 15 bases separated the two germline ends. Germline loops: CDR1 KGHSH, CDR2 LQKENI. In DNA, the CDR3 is TGTGCCAGCTCACCATCGGGTGCCAGGGGAAACACTGAAGCTTTCTTT. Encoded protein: CASSPSGARGNTEAFF.

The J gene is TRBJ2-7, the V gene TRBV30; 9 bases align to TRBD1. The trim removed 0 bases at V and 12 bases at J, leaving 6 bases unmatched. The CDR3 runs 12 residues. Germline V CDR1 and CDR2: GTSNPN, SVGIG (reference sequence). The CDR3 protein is CAWSVLGQGLYF. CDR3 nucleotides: TGTGCCTGGAGTGTACTCGGACAGGGGCTGTACTTC.

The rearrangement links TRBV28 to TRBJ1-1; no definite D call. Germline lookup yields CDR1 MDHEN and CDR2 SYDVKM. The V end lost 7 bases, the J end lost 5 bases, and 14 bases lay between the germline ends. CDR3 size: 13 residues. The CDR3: CASIRPEGTEAFF. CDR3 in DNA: TGTGCCAGCATTCGTCCGGAAGGTACTGAAGCTTTCTTT.

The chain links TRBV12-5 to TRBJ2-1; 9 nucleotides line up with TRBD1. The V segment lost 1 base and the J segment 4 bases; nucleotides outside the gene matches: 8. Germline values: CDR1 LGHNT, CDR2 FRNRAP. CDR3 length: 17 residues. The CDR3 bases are TGTGCTAGTGGTTTGGATCAGACAGGGGGTGAATACAATGAGCAGTTCTTC. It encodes CASGLDQTGGEYNEQFF.

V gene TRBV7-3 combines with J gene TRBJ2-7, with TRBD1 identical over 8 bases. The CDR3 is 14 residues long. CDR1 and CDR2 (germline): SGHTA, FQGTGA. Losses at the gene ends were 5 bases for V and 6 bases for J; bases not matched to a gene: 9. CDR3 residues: CASSPRQGKREQYF. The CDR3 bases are TGTGCCAGCAGCCCCCGACAGGGGAAACGCGAGCAGTACTTC.

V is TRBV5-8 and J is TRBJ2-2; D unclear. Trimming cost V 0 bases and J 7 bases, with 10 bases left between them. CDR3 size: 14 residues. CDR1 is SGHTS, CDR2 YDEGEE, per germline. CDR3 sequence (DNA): TGTGCCAGCAGCTTGGCCATCTTAGGCGGGGAGCTGTTTTTT. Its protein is CASSLAILGGELFF.

The CDR3 here is CASNRAGGYNSPLHF. DNA of the CDR3: TGCGCCAGCAACCGGGCAGGGGGCTATAATTCACCCCTCCACTTT. The rearrangement links TRBV5-1 to TRBJ1-6; 7 nucleotides agree with TRBD1. The CDR3 is made up of 15 amino acids. Looked up from germline, CDR1 is SGHRS and CDR2 is YFSETQ. Losses at the gene ends were 6 bases for V and 3 bases for J; bases not matched to a gene: 6.

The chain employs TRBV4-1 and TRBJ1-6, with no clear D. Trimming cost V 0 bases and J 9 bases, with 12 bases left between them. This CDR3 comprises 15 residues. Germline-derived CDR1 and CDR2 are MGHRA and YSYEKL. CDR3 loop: CASSQERRGISPLHF. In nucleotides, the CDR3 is TGCGCCAGCAGCCAAGAACGGAGAGGGATTTCACCCCTCCACTTT.

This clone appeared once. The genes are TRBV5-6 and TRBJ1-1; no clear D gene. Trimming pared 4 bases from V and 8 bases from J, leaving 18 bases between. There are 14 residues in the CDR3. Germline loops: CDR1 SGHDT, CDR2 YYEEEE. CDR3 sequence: CASSPPGPKIEAFF. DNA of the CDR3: TGTGCCAGCAGCCCTCCGGGCCCAAAGATCGAAGCTTTCTTT.

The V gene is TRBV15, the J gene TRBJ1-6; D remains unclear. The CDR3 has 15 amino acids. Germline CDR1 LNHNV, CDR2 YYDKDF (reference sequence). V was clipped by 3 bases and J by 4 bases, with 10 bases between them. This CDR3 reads CATSSRTGYNSPLHF. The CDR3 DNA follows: TGTGCCACCAGCAGTCGGACGGGGTATAATTCACCCCTCCACTTT.